What follows is one T cell receptor beta chain and its context. Its antigen is still unknown. The sample holds other DNA sequences that translate to the same CDR3. Healthy HIV-negative adults with no recent acute infections or vaccinations were recruited as donors. The data derive from a study of shared clonotypes between healthy human individuals. Study-wide results and caveats: For naive CD4 cells, 4.5% to 6.5% of clonotypes were shared across a handful of donors. Sequencing depth was a factor that was expected to affect clonotype sharing among donors. Apart from blood, nothing was sampled; tissue repertoires likely differ.

The CDR3 consists of 15 residues. Germline loops: CDR1 SGDLS, CDR2 YYNGEE. Trimming removed 0 bases from V and 1 base from J, with 8 bases in between. The protocol was immunoSEQ multiplex PCR, while the TCRdb copy is restricted to in-frame clones and leaves out a portion. The repertoire holds about 2.3 million clones, with roughly 90% as singletons. The chain has TRBV9 and TRBJ1-3, with no clear D. Material for sequencing was naive CD4+ T cells from PBMCs. Subset defined: CD45RA+ positively selected. This sequence was found in a man aged 18 to 29 in good health. Some clones in this sample may be carry-over from other donors' samples. CDR3 region: CASSVAGVSGNTIYF. In DNA, the CDR3 is TGTGCCAGCAGCGTAGCCGGGGTATCTGGAAACACCATATATTTT. Full variable domain (outside the CDR3, taken from reference TRBV9 and TRBJ1-3): DSGVTQTPKHLITATGQRVTLRCSPRSGDLSVYWYQQSLDQGLQFLIQYYNGEERAKGNILERFSAQQFPDLHSELNLSSLELGDSALYFCASSVAGVSGNTIYFGEGSWLTVV.